This TCR beta chain was profiled in a study of blood T cell repertoires in COVID-19. The junction had 4 bases not matched to a gene; V was cut back by 5 bases and J by 2 bases. CDR1 and CDR2 from the germline V gene are SGHVS and FNYEAQ. This CDR3 is 14 amino acids long. Clones were read by immunoSEQ multiplex PCR, and TCRdb kept only the in-frame ones, dropping some. The data contain 200,000 to 250,000 clones, roughly 85% of them singletons. Sequencing was performed on peripheral blood. The chain links TRBV7-6 to TRBJ2-7; 9 bases map to TRBD1. The receptor's source is a man between 45 and 60 years old with COVID-19, enrolled during active disease. The CDR3 sequence is CASSRGQGTYEQYF. In nucleotides, the CDR3 is TGTGCCAGCAGCCGAGGACAGGGGACCTACGAGCAGTACTTC.